These T cell receptor beta chains were read from a single sample in a study of blood T cell repertoires in COVID-19. Using immunoSEQ multiplex PCR, the repertoire was profiled, and TCRdb retains in-frame clones only, with some absent. Among fewer than 55,000 clones, around 81% were seen once, and the ten largest hold under 30%. Sample: peripheral blood. The receptors were gathered from a woman older than 75 with COVID-19, enrolled during active disease. Each CDR3 is given with its conserved first and last residue. Each record gives: CDR3 length, V gene, J gene, clone size, D gene, CDR3 protein, CDR3 DNA. The D gene is left open where the match is weak. Size is stated for part of the rows, as once, few or many counts, or as a class when the clone is expanded.

len: 16
v_gene: TRBV5-6
j_gene: TRBJ1-6
abundance: NA
d_gene: NA
CDR3aa: CASSERGGTYNSPLHF
CDR3nt: TGTGCCAGCAGCGAACGAGGTGGAACCTATAATTCACCCCTCCACTTT

len: 14
v_gene: TRBV6-5
j_gene: TRBJ2-1
abundance: NA
d_gene: TRBD2
CDR3aa: CASRLAGGRNEQFF
CDR3nt: TGTGCCAGCAGGCTAGCGGGAGGAAGGAATGAGCAGTTCTTC

len: 14
v_gene: TRBV30
j_gene: TRBJ2-5
abundance: NA
d_gene: NA
CDR3aa: CAWSRTLGGETQYF
CDR3nt: TGTGCCTGGAGTAGAACTCTTGGGGGGGAGACCCAGTACTTC

len: 12
v_gene: TRBV2
j_gene: TRBJ2-7
abundance: NA
d_gene: NA
CDR3aa: CASSELSYEQYF
CDR3nt: TGTGCCAGCAGTGAACTCTCCTACGAGCAGTACTTC

len: 17
v_gene: TRBV5-1
j_gene: TRBJ2-5
abundance: once
d_gene: TRBD1
CDR3aa: CASRVGTAGQGVQTQYF
CDR3nt: TGCGCCAGCAGAGTGGGAACCGCGGGACAGGGGGTGCAGACCCAGTACTTC

len: 13
v_gene: TRBV18
j_gene: TRBJ1-4
abundance: NA
d_gene: NA
CDR3aa: CASSPLFNEKLFF
CDR3nt: TGTGCCAGCTCACCCCTGTTTAATGAAAAACTGTTTTTT

len: 13
v_gene: TRBV19
j_gene: TRBJ1-2
abundance: NA
d_gene: NA
CDR3aa: CASSIGTVYGYTF
CDR3nt: TGTGCCAGTAGTATAGGGACAGTCTATGGCTACACCTTC

len: 14
v_gene: TRBV18
j_gene: TRBJ2-7
abundance: NA
d_gene: TRBD1
CDR3aa: CASSLYRDRDNKYF
CDR3nt: TGTGCCAGCTCACTTTACCGGGACAGAGATAATAAGTACTTC

len: 16
v_gene: TRBV27
j_gene: TRBJ2-2
abundance: NA
d_gene: TRBD1
CDR3aa: CASSSTGTAITGELFF
CDR3nt: TGTGCCAGCAGTAGCACCGGGACAGCTATCACCGGGGAGCTGTTTTTT

len: 13
v_gene: TRBV2
j_gene: TRBJ2-3
abundance: NA
d_gene: TRBD2
CDR3aa: CASRQLAAPTQYF
CDR3nt: TGTGCCAGCAGGCAACTAGCGGCCCCAACGCAGTATTTT

len: 15
v_gene: TRBV7-9
j_gene: TRBJ1-5
abundance: NA
d_gene: TRBD1
CDR3aa: CASSFGTGGSLAQHF
CDR3nt: TGTGCCAGCAGCTTCGGGACAGGGGGATCTTTAGCCCAGCATTTT

len: 19
v_gene: TRBV5-1
j_gene: TRBJ1-2
abundance: few
d_gene: NA
CDR3aa: CASSLGRGGNTGSNYGYTF
CDR3nt: TGCGCCAGCAGCTTGGGACGCGGGGGCAACACCGGGTCTAACTATGGCTACACCTTC

len: 15
v_gene: TRBV5-1
j_gene: TRBJ2-2
abundance: many
d_gene: TRBD1
CDR3aa: CASSLGQRNTGELFF
CDR3nt: TGCGCCAGCAGCCTGGGACAGCGTAACACCGGGGAGCTGTTTTTT

len: 17
v_gene: TRBV12-5
j_gene: TRBJ2-1
abundance: NA
d_gene: TRBD1
CDR3aa: CASGSPDRTITYNEQFF
CDR3nt: TGTGCTAGTGGTTCCCCGGACAGGACGATCACCTACAATGAGCAGTTCTTC

len: 13
v_gene: TRBV29-1
j_gene: TRBJ2-5
abundance: NA
d_gene: TRBD2
CDR3aa: CSVPGLAWETQYF
CDR3nt: TGCAGCGTTCCGGGACTAGCCTGGGAGACCCAGTACTTC

len: 13
v_gene: TRBV5-4
j_gene: TRBJ2-5
abundance: NA
d_gene: NA
CDR3aa: CASSWEVGETQYF
CDR3nt: TGTGCCAGCAGTTGGGAGGTTGGAGAGACCCAGTACTTC

len: 14
v_gene: TRBV5-1
j_gene: TRBJ2-1
abundance: few
d_gene: TRBD2
CDR3aa: CASSSEAGSNEQFF
CDR3nt: TGCGCCAGCAGCTCGGAAGCGGGAAGCAATGAGCAGTTCTTC

len: 13
v_gene: TRBV6-5
j_gene: TRBJ1-1
abundance: NA
d_gene: NA
CDR3aa: CASSNVWEVEAFF
CDR3nt: TGTGCCAGCAGTAACGTGTGGGAGGTTGAAGCTTTCTTT

len: 15
v_gene: TRBV2
j_gene: TRBJ2-1
abundance: once
d_gene: TRBD2
CDR3aa: CASSDPTSGNNEQFF
CDR3nt: TGTGCCAGCAGTGACCCGACTAGCGGGAACAATGAGCAGTTCTTC